This section outlines one T cell receptor (beta chain) sequence together with its context. The antigen remains unidentified. These data belong to a study of cytomegalovirus exposure and HLA in healthy donors. A multiplex PCR was run with 60 Vbeta primers and 13 Jbeta primers. Some clones are missing from TCRdb's copy, which holds only in-frame ones; the method was immunoSEQ multiplex PCR. The sample lists around 190,000 clones; 60% to 80% were seen once. Whole-study findings and limits: A likely sequencing artifact accounted for one observed cluster of highly shared sequence variants. Researchers reported that a few CMV-associated chains were confirmed in vitro as CMV antigen-specific. Reported findings show TCR beta sequences accurately forecast HLA-A and HLA-B alleles in most subjects.

CDR3 length: 16 residues. V was cut by 2 bases and J by 3 bases, with 13 bases left in between. CDR1 and CDR2 (germline): MNHEY, SVGAGI. This receptor was identified in a woman aged 25 to 45 in good health and CMV-seropositive. The rearrangement uses TRBV6-5 and TRBJ1-4, with D perhaps TRBD1 (6 bases). Sequencing was carried out using PBMCs. The CDR3 DNA reads TGTGCCAGCAGTTACGGTGGGGCAGGGGCTAATGAAAAACTGTTTTTT. This translates into CASSYGGAGANEKLFF.